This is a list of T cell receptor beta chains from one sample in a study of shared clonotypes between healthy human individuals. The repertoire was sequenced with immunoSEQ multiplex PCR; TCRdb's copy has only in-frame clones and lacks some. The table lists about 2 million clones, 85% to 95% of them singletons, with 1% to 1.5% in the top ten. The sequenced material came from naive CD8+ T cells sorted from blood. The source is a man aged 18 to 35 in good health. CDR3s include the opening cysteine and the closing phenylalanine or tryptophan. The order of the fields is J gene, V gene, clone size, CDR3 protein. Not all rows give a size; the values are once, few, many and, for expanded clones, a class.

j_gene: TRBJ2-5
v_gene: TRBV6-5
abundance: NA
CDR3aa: CASSGQGQIAQYF

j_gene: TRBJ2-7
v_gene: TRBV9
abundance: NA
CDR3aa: CASSPWDRVPFYEQYF

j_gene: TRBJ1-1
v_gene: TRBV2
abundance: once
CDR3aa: CASGTGTNTEAFF

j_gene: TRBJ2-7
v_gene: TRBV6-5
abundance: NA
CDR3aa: CASSYSSESYEQYF

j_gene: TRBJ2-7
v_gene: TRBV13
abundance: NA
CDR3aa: CASSTGGLYEQYF

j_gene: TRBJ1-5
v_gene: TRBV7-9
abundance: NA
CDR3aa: CAIAKEGIHQPQHF

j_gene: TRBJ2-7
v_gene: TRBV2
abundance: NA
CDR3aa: CASSEYMGTHEQYF

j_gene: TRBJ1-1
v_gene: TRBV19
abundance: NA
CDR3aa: CASSDLSLLNTEAFF

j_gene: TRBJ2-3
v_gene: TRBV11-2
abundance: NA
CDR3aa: CASSLYTDTQYF

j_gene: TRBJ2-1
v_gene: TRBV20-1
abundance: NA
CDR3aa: CSASQGNEQFF

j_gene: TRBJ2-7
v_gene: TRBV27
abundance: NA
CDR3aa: CASRIAGQGSEQYF

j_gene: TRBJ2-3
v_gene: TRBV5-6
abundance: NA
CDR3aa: CASSLVGADTQYF

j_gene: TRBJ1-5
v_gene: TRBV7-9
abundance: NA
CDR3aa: CASSATGYNQPQHF

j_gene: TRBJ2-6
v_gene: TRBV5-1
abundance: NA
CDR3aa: CASSLEAVAPSGANVLTF

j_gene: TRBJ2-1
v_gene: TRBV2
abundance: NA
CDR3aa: CASSEARDRGNEQFF

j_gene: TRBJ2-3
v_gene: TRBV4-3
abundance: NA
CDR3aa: CASSQGLLAGRDTQYF

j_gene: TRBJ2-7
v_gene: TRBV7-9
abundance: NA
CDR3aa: CASSFGGNYEQYF

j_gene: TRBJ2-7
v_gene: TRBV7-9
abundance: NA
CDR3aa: CASSFPGDEQYF

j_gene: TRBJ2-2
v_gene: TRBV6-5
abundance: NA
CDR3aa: CASSYSWGEYTGELFF

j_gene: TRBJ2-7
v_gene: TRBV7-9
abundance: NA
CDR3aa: CASRRQGGEQYF

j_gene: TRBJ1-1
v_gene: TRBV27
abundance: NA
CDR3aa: CASSPRLGVTEAFF

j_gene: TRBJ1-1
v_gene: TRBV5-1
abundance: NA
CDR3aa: CASSFGGNEAFF

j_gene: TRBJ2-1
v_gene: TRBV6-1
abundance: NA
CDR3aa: CASGFGGGTYNEQFF

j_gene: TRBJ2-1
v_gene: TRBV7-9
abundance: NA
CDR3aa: CASSFWWEGIYNEQFF

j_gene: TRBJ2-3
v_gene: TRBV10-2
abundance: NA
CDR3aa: CASSVGITDTQYF

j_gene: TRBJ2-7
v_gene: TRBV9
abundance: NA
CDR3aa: CASSVETSGVYEQYF

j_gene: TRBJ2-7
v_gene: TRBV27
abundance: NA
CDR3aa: CASSLWGGGEQYF

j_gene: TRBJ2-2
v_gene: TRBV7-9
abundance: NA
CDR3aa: CASSLVGTAGELFF

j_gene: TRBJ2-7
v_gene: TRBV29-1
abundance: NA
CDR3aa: CSVETGTSGGDEQYF

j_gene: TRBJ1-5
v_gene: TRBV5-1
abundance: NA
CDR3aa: CASSLGRDQPQHF

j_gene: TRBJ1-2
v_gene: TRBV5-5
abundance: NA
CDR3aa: CASVRKDSFYGYTF

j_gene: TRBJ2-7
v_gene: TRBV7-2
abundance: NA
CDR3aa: CASSLGGTASYEQYF

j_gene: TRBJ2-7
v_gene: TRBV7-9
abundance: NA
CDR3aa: CASSGREQYF

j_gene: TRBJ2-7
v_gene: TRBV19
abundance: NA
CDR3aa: CASSILSGSSYEQYF

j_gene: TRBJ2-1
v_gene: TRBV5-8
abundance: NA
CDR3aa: CATTGVDFNEQFF

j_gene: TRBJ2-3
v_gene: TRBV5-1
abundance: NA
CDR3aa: CASSWEDTTWDTQYF

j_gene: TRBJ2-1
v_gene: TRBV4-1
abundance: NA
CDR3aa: CASSLTRGSNEQFF

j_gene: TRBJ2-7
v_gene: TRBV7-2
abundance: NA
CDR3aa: CASSTGQFSYEQYF

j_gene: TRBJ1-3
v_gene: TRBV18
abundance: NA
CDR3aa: CASSPGQGYSLLGNTIYF

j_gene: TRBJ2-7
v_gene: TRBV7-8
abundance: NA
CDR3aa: CASSSSGGSGHEQYF

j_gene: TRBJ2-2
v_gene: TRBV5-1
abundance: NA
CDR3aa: CASSFSGLADTGELFF

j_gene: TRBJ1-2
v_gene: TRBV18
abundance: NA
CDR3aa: CASSQTGEGYGYTF

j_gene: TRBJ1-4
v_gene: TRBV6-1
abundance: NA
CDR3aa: CASRETGIGEKLFF

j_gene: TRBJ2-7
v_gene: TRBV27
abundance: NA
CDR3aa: CASSLATGLAGYEQYF

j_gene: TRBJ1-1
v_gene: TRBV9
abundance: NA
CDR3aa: CASSVGVYTEAFF

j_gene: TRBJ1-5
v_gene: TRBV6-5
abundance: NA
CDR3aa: CASRDSFNQPQHF

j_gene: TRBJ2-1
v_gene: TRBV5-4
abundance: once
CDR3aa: CASSLELAYEQFF

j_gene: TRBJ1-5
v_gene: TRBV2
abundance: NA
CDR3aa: CASGFRADSNQPQHF

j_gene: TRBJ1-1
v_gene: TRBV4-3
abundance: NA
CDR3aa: CASSPGEGGLRNTEAFF

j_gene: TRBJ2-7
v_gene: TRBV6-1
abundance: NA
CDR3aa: CASSEGLAASYEQYF

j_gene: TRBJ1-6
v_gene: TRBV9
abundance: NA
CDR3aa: CASSARTGVPDSPLHF

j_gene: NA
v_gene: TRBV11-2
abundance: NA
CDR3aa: CASSLGGLLLYEQYF

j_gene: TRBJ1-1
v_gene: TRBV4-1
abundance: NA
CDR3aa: CASSQQGVFPEAFF